This T cell receptor (beta chain) stems from a study of shared clonotypes between healthy human individuals. Germline V gene lookup returns CDR1 SGDLS and CDR2 YYNGEE. The V gene lost 0 bases and the J gene lost 6 bases, with 13 bases spanning the gap. CDR3 length equals 14 residues. Libraries were prepared by immunoSEQ multiplex PCR; TCRdb keeps only in-frame clonotypes and omits some of them. The table records under 2.5 million clones, under 95% of them present only once. The source material was naive CD4+ T cells from PBMCs. The sample's subset: CD45RA+ positively selected. The TCR sequence derives from a man between 18 and 35 years old in good health. Some clones in this sample may be carry-over from other donors' samples. V and J are TRBV9 and TRBJ2-7; no firm D call. The CDR3 sequence: CASSVGSWVGEQYF. In DNA, the CDR3 is TGTGCCAGCAGCGTAGGGTCCTGGGTGGGCGAGCAGTACTTC. Full variable domain (rest looked up from reference TRBV9 and TRBJ2-7): DSGVTQTPKHLITATGQRVTLRCSPRSGDLSVYWYQQSLDQGLQFLIQYYNGEERAKGNILERFSAQQFPDLHSELNLSSLELGDSALYFCASSVGSWVGEQYFGPGTRLTVT.